This T cell receptor beta chain was identified in a study of identical twins. The V end lost 2 bases, the J end lost 4 bases, and 8 bases lay between the germline ends. CDR1 and CDR2 from the germline V gene are SGHTA and FQGNSA. This CDR3 has 13 amino acids. From the 5' RACE reads, TCRdb called clonotypes with MiXCR, one entry per CDR3 protein. This sample has 500,000 to 650,000 distinct CDR3 sequences, with about 7% found just once. This clonotype has ten or more counts. These sequences were also reported in another study, on yellow fever vaccine responses in identical twins.

The rearrangement joins TRBV7-2 to TRBJ2-5; D is unresolved. The sequence was obtained from a woman between 18 and 29 years old in good health. Sequenced material: PBMCs. CDR3 in DNA: TGTGCCAGCAGCTTAAATTCCCGAGAGACCCAGTACTTC. Translating gives CASSLNSRETQYF.